These 29 T cell receptor beta chains came from one sample sequenced in a study of technical replicates of blood from a handful of donors. The method was immunoSEQ multiplex PCR; TCRdb's version includes in-frame clones alone and lacks a portion of them. Of approximately 45,000 clones listed, over 95% are singletons. Sequencing was carried out using T cells isolated from PBMCs. Receptors were obtained from a human donor in good health.

The V call is TRBV4-1, the J call TRBJ1-1, with D possibly TRBD1 on 5 matching bases. This CDR3 contains 16 residues. Per the germline V gene, CDR1 is MGHRA and CDR2 is YSYEKL. Trimming took off 0 bases at V and 4 bases at J, with 15 bases between the two ends. The CDR3 DNA reads TGCGCCAGCAGCCAAGATCCTAATTGGGGCGGCACTGAAGCTTTCTTT. It codes for CASSQDPNWGGTEAFF.

This chain uses TRBV5-1 with TRBJ2-3, with 7 bases identical to TRBD1. The CDR3 totals 17 residues. CDR1 SGHRS and CDR2 YFSETQ come from the germline V gene. The trim removed 0 bases at V and 3 bases at J, leaving 10 bases unmatched. The CDR3 here is CASSLVLTGVRTDTQYF. The DNA for the CDR3 is TGCGCCAGCAGCTTGGTCCTCACAGGGGTAAGGACAGATACGCAGTATTTT.

J is TRBJ2-1 and V is TRBV30; 9 bases match TRBD1. Germline V CDR1 and CDR2: GTSNPN, SVGIG (reference sequence). J lost 10 bases, V lost 2 bases, and 3 bases had no gene match. The CDR3 consists of 12 residues. CDR3 coding DNA: TGTGCCTGGAGTAGACAGGGGGTAGAGCAGTTCTTC. Its translation: CAWSRQGVEQFF. Combining the CDR3 with reference TRBV30 and TRBJ2-1 gives the whole variable domain SQTIHQWPATLVQPVGSPLSLECTVEGTSNPNLYWYRQAAGRGLQLLFYSVGIGQISSEVPQNLSASRPQDRQFILSSKKLLLSDSGFYLCAWSRQGVEQFFGPGTRLTVL.

V usage is TRBV6-5 and J usage is TRBJ1-2, with TRBD1 matching over 10 bases. Per the germline V gene, CDR1 is MNHEY and CDR2 is SVGAGI. The ends lost 5 bases at V and 3 bases at J; junction bases unmatched: 3. The CDR3 length is 14 residues. CDR3 sequence: CASSAGQGDYGYTF. The CDR3 region has the DNA TGTGCCAGCAGTGCTGGACAGGGGGACTATGGCTACACCTTC.

The J gene is TRBJ2-7, the V gene TRBV6-1; D is unclear. The CDR3 totals 15 residues. Trimming pared 2 bases from V and 0 bases from J, leaving 11 bases between. Germline CDR1 and CDR2: MNHNS and SASEGT. CDR3 sequence (DNA): TGTGCCAGCAGTGAACTCCGGGTCCTCTCCTACGAGCAGTACTTC. Its translation: CASSELRVLSYEQYF.

The chain carries TRBV10-1 and TRBJ2-2; TRBD2 aligns across 11 bases. The V gene end was trimmed by 5 bases and the J gene end by 3 bases; junction bases not matched to a gene: 8. Germline CDR1 and CDR2: WNHNN and SYGVQD (reference sequence). This CDR3 spans 17 amino acids. The chain's CDR3 is CASSPGLAATHTGELFF. The DNA of the CDR3 is TGCGCCAGCAGTCCGGGACTAGCGGCAACCCACACCGGGGAGCTGTTTTTT.

The chain joins TRBV4-3 to TRBJ2-1, with a possible D match to TRBD1 (5 bases). Trimming removed 0 bases at V and 0 bases at J, with 6 bases between. The CDR3 covers 15 residues. Germline CDR1 LGHNA, CDR2 YSLEER. In DNA form, the CDR3 reads TGCGCCAGCAGCCAAGATAGGGGCTCCTACAATGAGCAGTTCTTC. This translates into CASSQDRGSYNEQFF.

This clone was observed once. This rearrangement joins TRBV2 to TRBJ2-2, with 10 bases fitting TRBD2. CDR3 length: 15 amino acids. Germline CDR1 SNHLY, CDR2 FYNNEI. V dropped 7 bases and J dropped 4; count of bases not matched to a gene: 6. Here the CDR3 reads CASILAGVSTGELFF. Written as DNA, the CDR3 is TGTGCCAGCATTCTAGCGGGAGTATCCACCGGGGAGCTGTTTTTT.

This chain uses TRBV2 with TRBJ2-6; D remains unclear. Trimming left V 9 bases short and J 0 bases short, with 3 bases between. The CDR3 covers 12 residues. Germline V gene data show CDR1 as SNHLY and CDR2 as FYNNEI. The CDR3 spells CASNSGANVLTF. The CDR3 DNA reads TGTGCCAGTAACTCTGGGGCCAACGTCCTGACTTTC.

CDR3 bases: TGTGCCTACGAGCACACTGAAGCTTTCTTT. Protein: CAYEHTEAFF. The rearrangement joins TRBV30 to TRBJ1-1; no reliable D call. V was cut by 7 bases and J by 3 bases, with 6 bases left in between. The CDR3 contains 10 residues. The V gene's germline CDR1 is GTSNPN and CDR2 SVGIG (reference sequence).

The chain joins TRBV18 to TRBJ2-5; 8 bases fit TRBD1. Germline CDR1 is KGHSH and CDR2 is LQKENI. The CDR3 spans 15 residues. J gave up 5 bases and V 3 bases, and 8 bases lay outside the gene matches. This CDR3 reads CASSPDREVEETQYF. The CDR3 nucleotides read TGTGCCAGCTCACCGGACAGGGAGGTCGAGGAGACCCAGTACTTC.

In its sample, this clone was seen once. J is TRBJ2-1 and V is TRBV7-2; 8 bases map to TRBD2. The germline V gene encodes CDR1 SGHTA and CDR2 FQGNSA. The CDR3 contains 19 residues. The junction had 12 bases not matched to a gene; V was cut back by 2 bases and J by 0 bases. CDR3 sequence (DNA): TGTGCCAGCAGCTTAACGGGACTAGATGTTGCCAGCTCCTACAATGAGCAGTTCTTC. This encodes CASSLTGLDVASSYNEQFF.

The CDR3 nucleotides are TGCAGTGCTAGTTTCAGTGAAAAACTGTTTTTT. This codes for CSASFSEKLFF. The rearrangement links TRBV20-1 to TRBJ1-4; D uncertain. V lost 3 bases and J 7 bases, leaving 6 bases between the germline ends. The V gene's germline CDR1 is DFQATT and CDR2 SNEGSKA (reference sequence). The CDR3 extends over 11 amino acids.

CDR3 amino acids: CASSDGTGERFWEKLFF. The CDR3 nucleotides are TGTGCCAGCAGTGACGGGACAGGGGAAAGGTTTTGGGAAAAACTGTTTTTT. The rearrangement uses TRBV6-1 and TRBJ1-4; 10 bases align to TRBD1. The V segment lost 3 bases and the J segment 8 bases; nucleotides outside the gene matches: 12. The length of the CDR3 is 17 residues. CDR1 MNHNS and CDR2 SASEGT come from the germline V gene.

J is TRBJ2-3 and V is TRBV29-1; D is unclear. V was cut by 8 bases and J by 0 bases, with 9 bases left in between. Germline CDR1 SQVTM, CDR2 ANQGSEA. The CDR3 has 12 residues. CDR3 coding DNA: TGCAGCTCAAAGACTAGCACAGATACGCAGTATTTT. Translated, it gives CSSKTSTDTQYF.

The genes are TRBV5-1 and TRBJ1-1, with 9 positions matching TRBD1. CDR1 is SGHRS and CDR2 is YFSETQ in the germline V gene. The CDR3 is 12 amino acids. The junction had 3 bases not matched to a gene; V was cut back by 2 bases and J by 10 bases. CDR3 residues: CASSLQGAPAFF. The CDR3 DNA reads TGCGCCAGCAGCTTACAGGGGGCGCCAGCTTTCTTT.

This clone was picked up one time. This rearrangement joins TRBV21-1 to TRBJ1-1. TRBV21-1 is recorded as a pseudogene. CDR3 length: 13 residues. Here the CDR3 reads CASTWSGGTEAFF. The DNA of the CDR3 is TGTGCCAGCACCTGGTCGGGGGGCACTGAAGCTTTCTTT.

The rearrangement uses TRBV29-1 and TRBJ2-3; D is unclear. The CDR3 has 11 residues. Deletions cut 1 base from V and 6 bases from J, with 5 bases between. Germline CDR1 reads SQVTM; CDR2 reads ANQGSEA. The CDR3 spells CSVEAEDTQYF. The CDR3 bases are TGCAGCGTTGAAGCGGAGGATACGCAGTATTTT.

The chain links TRBV27 to TRBJ2-1, with D perhaps matching TRBD2 (6 bases). V lost 3 bases and J lost 9, with 18 bases in between. The CDR3 extends over 15 amino acids. Germline V gene lookup returns CDR1 MNHEY and CDR2 SMNVEV (reference sequence). The CDR3 spells CASSLRAGSPLEQFF. As DNA, the CDR3 is TGTGCCAGCAGTTTGCGGGCGGGAAGCCCCCTTGAGCAGTTCTTC.

This chain joins TRBV6-5 and TRBJ2-7, with a tentative D call TRBD2 (5 bases). Germline V gene sequence: CDR1 MNHEY, CDR2 SVGAGI. The CDR3 contains 12 residues. Between the trimmed V and J ends, which lost 4 bases and 4 bases, there was a span of 8 bases. As DNA, the CDR3 is TGTGCCAGCAGTTTGGACTTTTACGAGCAGTACTTC. Translating it yields CASSLDFYEQYF.

The chain is built from TRBV7-8 and TRBJ2-1; 12 nucleotides agree with TRBD2. With 2 bases clipped from V and 4 bases from J, the junction kept 6 bases outside the gene matches. Looked up from germline, CDR1 is SGHVS and CDR2 is FQNEAQ. This CDR3 is built from 17 residues. The CDR3 loop reads CASSLWRTSGDYNEQFF. The DNA of the CDR3 is TGTGCCAGCAGCTTATGGAGGACTAGCGGGGATTACAATGAGCAGTTCTTC.

The J gene is TRBJ2-5, the V gene TRBV5-1; 9 nucleotides agree with TRBD1. The junction had 4 bases not matched to a gene; V was cut back by 4 bases and J by 3 bases. The CDR3 covers 14 residues. Germline CDR1 is SGHRS and CDR2 is YFSETQ. The CDR3 loop reads CASSDTGGEETQYF. The CDR3 DNA reads as TGCGCCAGCAGCGACACAGGGGGCGAAGAGACCCAGTACTTC.

J is TRBJ2-2 and V is TRBV4-1; 9 bases agree with TRBD2. V lost 3 bases, J lost 5 bases, and 7 bases stayed unmatched. The CDR3 is made up of 16 amino acids. CDR1 and CDR2 (germline): MGHRA, YSYEKL. The CDR3 DNA sequence: TGCGCCAGCAGCCATATAGCGGGAGACGGAACCGGGGAGCTGTTTTTT. It yields the protein CASSHIAGDGTGELFF.

This clone showed up just once. This chain connects TRBV2 to TRBJ1-2; tentatively, D is TRBD1 (6 bases). Germline CDR1 reads SNHLY; CDR2 reads FYNNEI. The CDR3 runs 11 residues. V lost 8 bases to trimming and J lost 5 bases, with 9 bases between them. CDR3: CASRTDYGYTF. The CDR3, as DNA: TGTGCCAGCCGGACAGATTATGGCTACACCTTC.

The gene calls are TRBV27 and TRBJ2-4; D gene uncertain. The CDR3 length is 14 residues. The V gene's germline CDR1 is MNHEY and CDR2 SMNVEV (reference sequence). Trimming cost V 4 bases and J 0 bases, with 7 bases left between them. The chain's CDR3 is CASSSSLAKNIQYF. DNA of the CDR3: TGTGCCAGCAGTTCCTCCCTAGCCAAAAACATTCAGTACTTC.

The V and J genes are TRBV4-3 and TRBJ2-7; TRBD1 matches 8 bases. Germline-derived CDR1 and CDR2 are LGHNA and YSLEER. Trimming removed 2 bases from V and 5 bases from J; junction bases left unmatched: 14. CDR3 length equals 17 residues. CDR3 residues: CASSQSYRGETNHEQYF. Written as DNA, the CDR3 is TGCGCCAGCAGCCAATCTTACAGGGGGGAAACGAACCACGAGCAGTACTTC.

This clone was picked up one time. The chain couples TRBV7-2 to TRBJ1-2, with 9 positions matching TRBD1. After removal of 1 base from V and 8 bases from J, the junction contained 5 bases not matched to a gene. The CDR3 covers 14 residues. Germline CDR1 reads SGHTA; CDR2 reads FQGNSA. In DNA form, the CDR3 reads TGTGCCAGCAGCTTAGACAGGGGGCAGGTGGGCTACACCTTC. It translates to CASSLDRGQVGYTF.

V is TRBV9 and J is TRBJ2-2, with a possible D match to TRBD2 (6 bases). This CDR3 is built from 14 residues. V was trimmed by 5 bases and J by 4 bases, leaving 12 bases between them. Germline V gene lookup returns CDR1 SGDLS and CDR2 YYNGEE. CDR3 coding DNA: TGTGCCAGCAGACCGGGACTTCCCACCGGGGAGCTGTTTTTT. Encoded protein: CASRPGLPTGELFF.

This chain connects TRBV11-3 to TRBJ2-1; 9 bases align to TRBD2. This CDR3 has 15 amino acids. The V gene end was trimmed by 6 bases and the J gene end by 0 bases; junction bases not matched to a gene: 3. The germline CDR1 and CDR2 sequences are SGHNT and YENEEA. CDR3 in amino acids: CASRRSGSSYNEQFF. The DNA for the CDR3 is TGTGCCAGCAGACGTAGCGGGAGCTCCTACAATGAGCAGTTCTTC. Variable domain in full (rest from reference TRBV11-3 and TRBJ2-1): EAGVVQSPRYKIIEKKQPVAFWCNPISGHNTLYWYLQNLGQGPELLIRYENEEAVDDSQLPKDRFSAERLKGVDSTLKIQPAELGDSAVYLCASRRSGSSYNEQFFGPGTRLTVL.